The TCR beta chain described here comes from a study of OX40 agonist ivuxolimab in advanced cancers. Study-wide findings and caveats: Those patients achieving a partial response at 0.1-3.0 mg/kg showed among the lowest clonal expansion.

Assay: immunoSEQ multiplex PCR; the TCRdb copy retains only in-frame clones and omits some. This sample has about 44,000 clones; roughly 86% occur once, and the top ten carry roughly 18%. A note on this clone: Its antigen is unidentified.

V lost 3 bases, J lost 5 bases, and 4 bases stayed unmatched. The CDR3 is 14 amino acids. Germline CDR1 is SNHLY and CDR2 is FYNNEI. Sequenced here: CD4+ or CD8+ T cells sorted from blood, sampled in a trial of the OX40 agonist ivuxolimab. V usage is TRBV2 and J usage is TRBJ2-1, with TRBD2 identical over 7 bases. The sequence was obtained from an adult with an advanced solid tumor such as melanoma, head and neck, liver or kidney cancer. The CDR3 nucleotides read TGTGCCAGCAGTGATGGGGGACTAAACAATGAGCAGTTCTTC. Translating it yields CASSDGGLNNEQFF.